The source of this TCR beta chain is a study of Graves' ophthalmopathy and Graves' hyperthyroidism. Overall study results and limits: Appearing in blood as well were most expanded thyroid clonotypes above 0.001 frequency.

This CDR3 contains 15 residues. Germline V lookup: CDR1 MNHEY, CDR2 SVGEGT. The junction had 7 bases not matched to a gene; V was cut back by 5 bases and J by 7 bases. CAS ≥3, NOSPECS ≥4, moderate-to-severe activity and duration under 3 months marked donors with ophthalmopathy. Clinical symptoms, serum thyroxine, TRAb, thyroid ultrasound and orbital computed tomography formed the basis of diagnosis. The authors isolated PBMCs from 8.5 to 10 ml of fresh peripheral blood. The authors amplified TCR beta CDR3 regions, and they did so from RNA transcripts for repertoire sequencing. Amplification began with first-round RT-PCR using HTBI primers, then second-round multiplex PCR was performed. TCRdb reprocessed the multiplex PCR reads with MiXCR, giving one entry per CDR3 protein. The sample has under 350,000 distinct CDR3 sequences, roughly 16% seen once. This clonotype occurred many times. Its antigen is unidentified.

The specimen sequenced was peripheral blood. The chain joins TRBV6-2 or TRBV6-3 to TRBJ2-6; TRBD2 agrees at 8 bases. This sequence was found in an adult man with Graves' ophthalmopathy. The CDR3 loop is CASSRTSRGANVLTF. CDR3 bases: TGTGCCAGCAGTCGGACTAGCCGGGGAGCCAACGTCCTGACTTTC.